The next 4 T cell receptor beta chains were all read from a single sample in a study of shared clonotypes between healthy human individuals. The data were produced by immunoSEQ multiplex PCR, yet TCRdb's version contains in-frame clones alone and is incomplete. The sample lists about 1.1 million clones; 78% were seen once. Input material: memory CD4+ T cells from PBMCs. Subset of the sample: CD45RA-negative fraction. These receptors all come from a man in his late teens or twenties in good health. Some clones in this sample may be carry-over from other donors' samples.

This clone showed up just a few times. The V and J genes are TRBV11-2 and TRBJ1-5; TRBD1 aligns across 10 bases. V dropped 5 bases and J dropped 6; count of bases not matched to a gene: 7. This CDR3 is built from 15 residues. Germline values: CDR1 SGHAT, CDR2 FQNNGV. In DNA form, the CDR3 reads TGTGCCAGCAGCCAGGGACAGGGGAGTCGTCAGCCCCAGCATTTT. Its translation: CASSQGQGSRQPQHF.

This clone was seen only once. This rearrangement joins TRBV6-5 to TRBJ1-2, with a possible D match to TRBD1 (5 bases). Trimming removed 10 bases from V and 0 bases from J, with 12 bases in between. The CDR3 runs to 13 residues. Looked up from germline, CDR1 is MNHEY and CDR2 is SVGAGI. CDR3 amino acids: CATSQGSNYGYTF. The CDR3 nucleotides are TGTGCCACCTCCCAGGGCTCTAACTATGGCTACACCTTC.

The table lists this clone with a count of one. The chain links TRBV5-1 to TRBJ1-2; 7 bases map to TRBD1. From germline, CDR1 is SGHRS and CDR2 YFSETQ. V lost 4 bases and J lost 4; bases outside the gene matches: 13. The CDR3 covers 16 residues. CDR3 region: CASSPQGGGGSYGYTF. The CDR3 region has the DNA TGCGCCAGCAGCCCCCAAGGAGGAGGGGGCAGCTATGGCTACACCTTC.

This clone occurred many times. The DNA for the CDR3 is TGTGCCAGCAGTTCGTTCGGGACTAGGGGGACCTACGAGCAGTACTTC. Its translation: CASSSFGTRGTYEQYF. The chain employs TRBV27 and TRBJ2-7, with 8 bases fitting TRBD2. V shed 4 bases, J shed 2 bases, and the junction held 10 bases outside the gene matches. The length of the CDR3 is 16 residues. Germline V gene data show CDR1 as MNHEY and CDR2 as SMNVEV (reference sequence).